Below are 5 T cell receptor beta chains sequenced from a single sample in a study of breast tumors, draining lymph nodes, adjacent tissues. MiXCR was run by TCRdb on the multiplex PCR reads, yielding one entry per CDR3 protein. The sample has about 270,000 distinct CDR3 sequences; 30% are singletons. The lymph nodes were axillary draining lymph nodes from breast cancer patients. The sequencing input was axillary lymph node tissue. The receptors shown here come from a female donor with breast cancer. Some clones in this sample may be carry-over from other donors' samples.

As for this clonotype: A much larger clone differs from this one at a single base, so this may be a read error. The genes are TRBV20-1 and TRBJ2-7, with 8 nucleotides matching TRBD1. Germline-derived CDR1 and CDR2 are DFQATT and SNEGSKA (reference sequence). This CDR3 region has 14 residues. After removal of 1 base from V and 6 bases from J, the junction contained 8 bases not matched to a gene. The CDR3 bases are TGCAGTGCTAGAGCCAGGACAGGGTTCGCCGAGCAGTACTTC. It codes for CSARARTGFAEQYF.

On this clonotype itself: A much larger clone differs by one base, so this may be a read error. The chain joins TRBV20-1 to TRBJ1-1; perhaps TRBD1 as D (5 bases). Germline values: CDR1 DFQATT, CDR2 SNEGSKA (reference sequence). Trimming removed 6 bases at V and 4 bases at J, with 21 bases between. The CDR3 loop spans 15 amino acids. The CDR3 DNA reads TGCAGTGCCAACCGTGGTACCCACAGGTGCACTGAAGCTTTCTTT. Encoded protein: CSANRGTHRCTEAFF.

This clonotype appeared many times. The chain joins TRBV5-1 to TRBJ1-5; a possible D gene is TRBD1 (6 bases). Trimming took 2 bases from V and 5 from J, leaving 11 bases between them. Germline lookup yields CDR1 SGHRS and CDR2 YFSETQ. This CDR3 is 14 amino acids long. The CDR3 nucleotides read TGCGCCAGCAGCTTATTGGGACATGATCAGCCCCAGCATTTT. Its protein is CASSLLGHDQPQHF.

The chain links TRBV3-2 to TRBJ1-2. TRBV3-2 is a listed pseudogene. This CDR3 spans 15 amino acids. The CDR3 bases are TGTGCCAGCAGCCCGATCGTCCGATCCCACTATGGCTACATCTTC. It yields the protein CASSPIVRSHYGYIF.

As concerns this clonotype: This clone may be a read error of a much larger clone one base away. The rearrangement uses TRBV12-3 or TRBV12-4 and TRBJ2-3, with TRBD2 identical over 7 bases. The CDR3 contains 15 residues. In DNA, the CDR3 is TGTACCAGCAGCGGCGGGACTAAGGTTACAGATACGCAGTATTTT. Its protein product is CTSSGGTKVTDTQYF.